This T cell receptor (beta chain) was obtained from a study of CXCR3-negative and CXCR3-positive naive CD8 T cells. The study's findings and limits: CXCR3 expression dropped partially after cryopreservation, and most assays relied on fresh PBMCs.

It was by 5' RACE with UMI labels that the TRB cDNA libraries were prepared. Using the 5' RACE reads, TCRdb records one entry per CDR3 protein without DNA. The specimen's table records around 140,000 distinct CDR3 sequences. Definition of naive CD8+ T cells rested on a CD45RO-CCR7+CD27+CD95- profile. There are 14 residues in the CDR3. Note on this clonotype: Its antigen is as yet unknown.

Specimen: naive CXCR3- CD8+ T cells from blood. Subset specified: CD45RO-CCR7+CD27+CD95- naive CD8+ T cells lacking CXCR3 (TNR3-). The TCR sequence derives from a human donor in good health. Some clones in this sample may be carry-over from other donors' samples. The J gene is TRBJ2-1, the V gene TRBV12-3 or TRBV12-4; lacking DNA, the TRBD2 call made by TCRdb goes unchecked. The CDR3 here is CASSPQTSGNEQFF.